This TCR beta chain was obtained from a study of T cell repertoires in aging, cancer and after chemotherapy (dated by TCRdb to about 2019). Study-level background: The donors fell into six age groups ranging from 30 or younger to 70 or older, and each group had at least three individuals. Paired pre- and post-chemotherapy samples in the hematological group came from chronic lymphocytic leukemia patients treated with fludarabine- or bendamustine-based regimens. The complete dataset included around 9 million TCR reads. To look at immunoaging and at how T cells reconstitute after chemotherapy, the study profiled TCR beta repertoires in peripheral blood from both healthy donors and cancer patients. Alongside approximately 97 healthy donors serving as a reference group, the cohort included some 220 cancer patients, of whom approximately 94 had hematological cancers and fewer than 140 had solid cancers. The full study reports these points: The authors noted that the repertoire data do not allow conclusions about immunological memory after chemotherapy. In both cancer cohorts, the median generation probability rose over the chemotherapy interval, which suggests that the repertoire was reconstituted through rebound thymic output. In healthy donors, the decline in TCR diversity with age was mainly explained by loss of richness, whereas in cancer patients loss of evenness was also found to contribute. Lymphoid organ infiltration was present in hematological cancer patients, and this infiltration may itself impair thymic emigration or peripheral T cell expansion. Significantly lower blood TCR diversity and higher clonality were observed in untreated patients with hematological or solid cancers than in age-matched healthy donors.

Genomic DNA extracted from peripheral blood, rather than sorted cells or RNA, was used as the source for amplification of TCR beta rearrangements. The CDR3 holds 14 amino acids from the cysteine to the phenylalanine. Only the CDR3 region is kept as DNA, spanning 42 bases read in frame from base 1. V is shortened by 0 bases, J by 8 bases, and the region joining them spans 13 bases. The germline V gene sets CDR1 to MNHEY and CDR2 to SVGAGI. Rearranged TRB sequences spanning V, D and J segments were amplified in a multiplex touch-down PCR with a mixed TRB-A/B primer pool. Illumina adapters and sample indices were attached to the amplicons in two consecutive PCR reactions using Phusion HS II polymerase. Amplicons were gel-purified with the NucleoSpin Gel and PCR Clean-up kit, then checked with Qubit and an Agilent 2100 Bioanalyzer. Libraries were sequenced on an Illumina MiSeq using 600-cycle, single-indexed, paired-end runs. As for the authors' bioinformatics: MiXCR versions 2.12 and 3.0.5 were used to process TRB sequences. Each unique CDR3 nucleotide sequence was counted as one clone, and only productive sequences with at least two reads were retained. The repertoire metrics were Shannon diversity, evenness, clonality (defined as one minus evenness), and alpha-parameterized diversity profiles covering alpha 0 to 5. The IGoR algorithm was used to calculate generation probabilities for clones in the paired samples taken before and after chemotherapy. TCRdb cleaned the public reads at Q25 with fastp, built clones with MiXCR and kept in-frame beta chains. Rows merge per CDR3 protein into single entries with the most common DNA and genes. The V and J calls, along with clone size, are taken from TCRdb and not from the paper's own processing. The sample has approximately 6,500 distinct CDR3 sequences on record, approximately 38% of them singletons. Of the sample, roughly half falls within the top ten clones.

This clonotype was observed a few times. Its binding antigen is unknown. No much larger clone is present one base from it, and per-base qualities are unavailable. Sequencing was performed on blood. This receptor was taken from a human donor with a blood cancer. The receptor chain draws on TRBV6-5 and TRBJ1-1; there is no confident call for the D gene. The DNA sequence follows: TGTGCCAGCAGTTACTCGATTTTGGGCAAGGAAGCTTTCTTT. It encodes CASSYSILGKEAFF.